Listed below are T cell receptor beta chains from one sample, sequenced in a study of siplizumab effects on memory and regulatory T cells. Assay: immunoSEQ multiplex PCR; the TCRdb copy retains only in-frame clones and omits some. The data show roughly 100,000 clones, approximately 90% seen once. Sequencing input: CD4+ T cells sorted from blood. These receptors were taken from a human donor in good health. Each CDR3 is given with its conserved first and last residue. The order of the fields is D gene, J gene, clone size, V gene, CDR3 DNA, CDR3 protein. The D gene is left open where the match is weak. Rows give clone size only sometimes, using once, few, many, or a class for an expanded clone.

d_gene: TRBD1; j_gene: TRBJ1-1; abundance: .; v_gene: TRBV15; CDR3nt: TGTGCCACCAGCCCTAGGACAGGGGGCGGGTACACTGAAGCTTTCTTT; CDR3aa: CATSPRTGGGYTEAFF
d_gene: .; j_gene: TRBJ1-3; abundance: once; v_gene: TRBV7-6; CDR3nt: TGTGCCAGCAGCGGAGGGCGGGGGTCTGGAAACACCATATATTTT; CDR3aa: CASSGGRGSGNTIYF
d_gene: .; j_gene: TRBJ2-3; abundance: .; v_gene: TRBV30; CDR3nt: TGTGCCTGGAAGGGAGCGCCTACCTTCACAGATACGCAGTATTTT; CDR3aa: CAWKGAPTFTDTQYF
d_gene: TRBD1; j_gene: TRBJ2-2; abundance: .; v_gene: TRBV4-1; CDR3nt: TGCGCCAGCAGCCAGCCGTCACAGGGGAGCACCGGGGAGCTGTTTTTT; CDR3aa: CASSQPSQGSTGELFF
d_gene: .; j_gene: TRBJ1-5; abundance: .; v_gene: TRBV5-4; CDR3nt: TGTGCCAGCAGCCATGGGTCCCCGAATGGCAATCAGCCCCAGCATTTT; CDR3aa: CASSHGSPNGNQPQHF
d_gene: TRBD1; j_gene: TRBJ1-2; abundance: .; v_gene: TRBV2; CDR3nt: TGTGCCAGCAGTGGATTCTCCGGGACAGGGACTGGCTACACCTTC; CDR3aa: CASSGFSGTGTGYTF
d_gene: .; j_gene: TRBJ2-2; abundance: .; v_gene: TRBV19; CDR3nt: TGTGCCAGTAGTTCGGGCGGGACAGCCTTTTCGAACACCGGGGAGCTGTTTTTT; CDR3aa: CASSSGGTAFSNTGELFF
d_gene: TRBD1; j_gene: TRBJ2-6; abundance: .; v_gene: TRBV7-2; CDR3nt: TGTGCCAGCAGCGCGCCGGGACAGGGTGACGGGGCCAACGTCCTGACTTTC; CDR3aa: CASSAPGQGDGANVLTF
d_gene: .; j_gene: TRBJ1-2; abundance: .; v_gene: TRBV5-6; CDR3nt: TGTGCCAGCAGCTTGGAACGTAGACATGGCTACACCTTC; CDR3aa: CASSLERRHGYTF
d_gene: TRBD1; j_gene: TRBJ2-2; abundance: once; v_gene: TRBV11-2; CDR3nt: TGTGCCAGCAGCTTACCGGGACAGGGCACCGGGGAGCTGTTTTTT; CDR3aa: CASSLPGQGTGELFF
d_gene: .; j_gene: TRBJ2-5; abundance: once; v_gene: TRBV27; CDR3nt: TGTGCCAGCAGTTTTCGGGTGGGGGAGACCCAGTACTTC; CDR3aa: CASSFRVGETQYF
d_gene: TRBD2; j_gene: TRBJ2-1; abundance: .; v_gene: TRBV30; CDR3nt: TGTGCCTGGAGTGTACGTAGGACTAGTTCCAACAATGAGCAGTTCTTC; CDR3aa: CAWSVRRTSSNNEQFF
d_gene: .; j_gene: TRBJ1-1; abundance: .; v_gene: TRBV14; CDR3nt: TGTGCCAGCGGCGGGTCTATGAACACTGAAGCTTTCTTT; CDR3aa: CASGGSMNTEAFF
d_gene: TRBD1; j_gene: TRBJ2-7; abundance: .; v_gene: TRBV11-2; CDR3nt: TGTGCCAGCAGCCGCGAAATCGACAGGGCCTCCTACGAGCAGTACTTC; CDR3aa: CASSREIDRASYEQYF
d_gene: TRBD1; j_gene: TRBJ2-1; abundance: once; v_gene: TRBV11-2; CDR3nt: TGTGCCAGCAGCTTGGACAGGAACAATGAGCAGTTCTTC; CDR3aa: CASSLDRNNEQFF
d_gene: .; j_gene: TRBJ1-1; abundance: .; v_gene: TRBV11-2; CDR3nt: TGTGCCAGCAGCTTAGCACGGACTGAAGCTTTCTTT; CDR3aa: CASSLARTEAFF
d_gene: .; j_gene: TRBJ2-2; abundance: .; v_gene: TRBV15; CDR3nt: TGTGCCACCAGCAGGGAGGTCTCCACCGGGGAGCTGTTTTTT; CDR3aa: CATSREVSTGELFF
d_gene: TRBD2; j_gene: TRBJ2-2; abundance: .; v_gene: TRBV5-1; CDR3nt: TGCGCCAGCGATTTCGGGGGAGGGTTAACAAGGACCGGGGAGCTGTTTTTT; CDR3aa: CASDFGGGLTRTGELFF
d_gene: .; j_gene: TRBJ2-2; abundance: .; v_gene: TRBV7-3; CDR3nt: TGTGCCAGCAGCTTATCGGGAGATGACACCGGGGAGCTGTTTTTT; CDR3aa: CASSLSGDDTGELFF
d_gene: TRBD2; j_gene: TRBJ2-3; abundance: .; v_gene: TRBV2; CDR3nt: TGTGCCAGCAGTGAGTTCCTACAATGGCGGGAGGCCACAGATACGCAGTATTTT; CDR3aa: CASSEFLQWREATDTQYF
d_gene: .; j_gene: TRBJ2-3; abundance: .; v_gene: TRBV5-6; CDR3nt: TGTGCCAGCAGCTTCGGACTCCTCACAGATACGCAGTATTTT; CDR3aa: CASSFGLLTDTQYF
d_gene: .; j_gene: TRBJ2-2; abundance: .; v_gene: TRBV9; CDR3nt: TGTGCCAGCAGCATTGGGACCCGACGATCAATGAACACCGGGGAGCTGTTTTTT; CDR3aa: CASSIGTRRSMNTGELFF
d_gene: .; j_gene: TRBJ1-2; abundance: .; v_gene: TRBV4-1; CDR3nt: TGCGCCAGCAGCCAAGTGGGACGAGACTATGGCTACACCTTC; CDR3aa: CASSQVGRDYGYTF
d_gene: .; j_gene: TRBJ2-3; abundance: .; v_gene: TRBV15; CDR3nt: TGTGCCACCAGCGCCGGGACCTCTCGGGCCACAGATACGCAGTATTTT; CDR3aa: CATSAGTSRATDTQYF
d_gene: .; j_gene: TRBJ2-3; abundance: .; v_gene: TRBV28; CDR3nt: TGTGCCAGCAGTTACGATACGCAGTATTTT; CDR3aa: CASSYDTQYF
d_gene: .; j_gene: TRBJ1-5; abundance: .; v_gene: TRBV9; CDR3nt: TGTGCCAGCAGCGCGGGCGAGAGAATCAATCAGCCCCAGCATTTT; CDR3aa: CASSAGERINQPQHF
d_gene: TRBD2; j_gene: TRBJ2-2; abundance: .; v_gene: TRBV30; CDR3nt: TGTGCCTGGAGTTCCAGCGGGAGGGCCTCGGGGACCGGGGAGCTGTTTTTT; CDR3aa: CAWSSSGRASGTGELFF
d_gene: TRBD2; j_gene: TRBJ2-2; abundance: .; v_gene: TRBV30; CDR3nt: TGTGCCTGGAGCGGAGGACTAGCGGGACCCACCGGGGAGCTGTTTTTT; CDR3aa: CAWSGGLAGPTGELFF
d_gene: TRBD1; j_gene: TRBJ2-7; abundance: .; v_gene: TRBV28; CDR3nt: TGTGCCAGCAGTTCGTATCGGACAGGCCTCTACGAGCAGTACTTC; CDR3aa: CASSSYRTGLYEQYF
d_gene: .; j_gene: TRBJ2-4; abundance: .; v_gene: TRBV10-2; CDR3nt: TGCGCCAGCAGTGAGAGCGGGTCCGTGGTCAAAAACATTCAGTACTTC; CDR3aa: CASSESGSVVKNIQYF
d_gene: .; j_gene: TRBJ1-2; abundance: .; v_gene: TRBV28; CDR3nt: TGTGCCAGCAGTTGGCCGCGTAGCTATGGCTACACCTTC; CDR3aa: CASSWPRSYGYTF
d_gene: .; j_gene: TRBJ2-4; abundance: .; v_gene: TRBV7-2; CDR3nt: TGTGCCAGCAGTCTTGAAGGGATAGCCAAAAACATTCAGTACTTC; CDR3aa: CASSLEGIAKNIQYF
d_gene: .; j_gene: TRBJ2-7; abundance: .; v_gene: TRBV7-9; CDR3nt: TGTGCCAGCAGCTTGCGGCTTTCTTACGAGCAGTACTTC; CDR3aa: CASSLRLSYEQYF
d_gene: .; j_gene: TRBJ1-2; abundance: .; v_gene: TRBV27; CDR3nt: TGTGCCAGCAGTTTAGGCGGATCCGCCTATGGCTACACCTTC; CDR3aa: CASSLGGSAYGYTF
d_gene: TRBD1; j_gene: TRBJ2-1; abundance: .; v_gene: TRBV9; CDR3nt: TGTGCCAGCAGTAGGGACAGGGCGAGGGAGCAGTTCTTC; CDR3aa: CASSRDRAREQFF
d_gene: TRBD1; j_gene: TRBJ2-5; abundance: .; v_gene: TRBV29-1; CDR3nt: TGCAGCGTTGTTTCTGGGGACAGGGGGTTTGGGACCCAGTACTTC; CDR3aa: CSVVSGDRGFGTQYF
d_gene: .; j_gene: TRBJ2-3; abundance: .; v_gene: TRBV30; CDR3nt: TGTGCCTGGGGGGTAGGGAGAGGAGATACGCAGTATTTT; CDR3aa: CAWGVGRGDTQYF
d_gene: .; j_gene: TRBJ2-7; abundance: .; v_gene: TRBV7-9; CDR3nt: TGTGCCAGCAGCTTAATGGGGGGCTCCAGGGACGCGCAGTACTTC; CDR3aa: CASSLMGGSRDAQYF
d_gene: .; j_gene: TRBJ2-7; abundance: .; v_gene: TRBV11-3; CDR3nt: TGTGCCAGCAGCTTAGTGGGCCAGGGCTACGAGCAGTACTTC; CDR3aa: CASSLVGQGYEQYF
d_gene: .; j_gene: TRBJ2-3; abundance: .; v_gene: TRBV7-8; CDR3nt: TGTGCCAGCAGCTTAACGGATACGCAGTATTTT; CDR3aa: CASSLTDTQYF
d_gene: .; j_gene: TRBJ1-1; abundance: .; v_gene: TRBV5-4; CDR3nt: TGTGCCAGCAGCACCGGGAGGAAGACGGACACTGAAGCTTTCTTT; CDR3aa: CASSTGRKTDTEAFF
d_gene: .; j_gene: TRBJ1-2; abundance: .; v_gene: TRBV20-1; CDR3nt: TGCAGTACCGAAGGGGGTGGCTACACCTTC; CDR3aa: CSTEGGGYTF
d_gene: .; j_gene: TRBJ2-2; abundance: once; v_gene: TRBV14; CDR3nt: TGTGCCAGCAGCCCCCAGCGGGCCCGACCGAACACCGGGGAGCTGTTTTTT; CDR3aa: CASSPQRARPNTGELFF
d_gene: .; j_gene: TRBJ1-1; abundance: .; v_gene: TRBV6-1; CDR3nt: TGTGCCAGCAGTGAGGACTCCTATAGAGCTTTCTTT; CDR3aa: CASSEDSYRAFF
d_gene: .; j_gene: TRBJ2-5; abundance: few; v_gene: TRBV4-2; CDR3nt: TGTGCCAGCAGCCCGCGACCTAGCCCCTTAGAGACCCAGTACTTC; CDR3aa: CASSPRPSPLETQYF
d_gene: .; j_gene: TRBJ1-2; abundance: .; v_gene: TRBV30; CDR3nt: TGTGCCTGGCAGGTCCAAACCTATGGCTACACCTTC; CDR3aa: CAWQVQTYGYTF
d_gene: .; j_gene: TRBJ2-3; abundance: few; v_gene: TRBV5-1; CDR3nt: TGCGCCAGCAGCTTGTTAGGTACAGATACGCAGTATTTT; CDR3aa: CASSLLGTDTQYF
d_gene: TRBD2; j_gene: TRBJ2-2; abundance: .; v_gene: TRBV9; CDR3nt: TGTGCCAGCAGCGTAGATCCCCGAGCGGGGGCGGGCACCGGGGAGCTGTTTTTT; CDR3aa: CASSVDPRAGAGTGELFF
d_gene: TRBD1; j_gene: TRBJ2-7; abundance: .; v_gene: TRBV28; CDR3nt: TGTGCCAGCAAGGGGACAGGGGAATCCTACGAGCAGTACTTC; CDR3aa: CASKGTGESYEQYF
d_gene: TRBD2; j_gene: TRBJ2-3; abundance: .; v_gene: TRBV5-1; CDR3nt: TGCGCCAGCAGCTTAGCGGGAGGGCCAGATACGCAGTATTTT; CDR3aa: CASSLAGGPDTQYF
d_gene: .; j_gene: TRBJ2-3; abundance: .; v_gene: TRBV18; CDR3nt: TGTGCCAGCTGGCGGACGGATAGCACAGATACGCAGTATTTT; CDR3aa: CASWRTDSTDTQYF
d_gene: .; j_gene: TRBJ2-1; abundance: .; v_gene: TRBV7-9; CDR3nt: TGTGCCAGCAGCTTGAATAGGGTAGAGGAGGGGCCTGTCTTC; CDR3aa: CASSLNRVEEGPVF
d_gene: TRBD2; j_gene: TRBJ2-3; abundance: once; v_gene: TRBV5-4; CDR3nt: TGTGCCAGCAGACCCTCTAGCGGGAGGGCCCAAGATACGCAGTATTTT; CDR3aa: CASRPSSGRAQDTQYF